A single sample gave rise to the 10 T cell receptor beta chains below, sequenced in a study of glioma-infiltrating T cells after dendritic cell vaccination (TCRdb year 2016). The library came from the immunoSEQ multiplex PCR assay. TCRdb carries this immuneACCESS record with in-frame sequences only. Its versions omit some clonotypes, under half of them owing to an unresolved V gene in the studies checked, with the rest unexplained. This sample has more than 85,000 clones in its table, and around 90% of those were observed once. The leading ten clones occupy over 2.5% of the sample. What the time point label conveys for this sample: after dendritic cell vaccination, including at tumor progression/relapse. Specimen: blood, collected after dendritic cell vaccination. Receptors were obtained from a human donor with glioblastoma.

The J gene is TRBJ1-2, the V gene TRBV5-8; no clear D gene. Trimming removed 2 bases from V and 4 bases from J, with 12 bases in between. Germline V gene sequence: CDR1 SGHTS, CDR2 YDEGEE. The CDR3 length is 14 residues. The CDR3 DNA follows: TGTGCCAGCAGCTTACGATACGGGTCCTATGGCTACACCTTC. Translating gives CASSLRYGSYGYTF.

In DNA, the CDR3 is TGCGCCAGCAGCCGGGCCCGGGAAGCCCACGAGCAGTACTTC. Translated: CASSRAREAHEQYF. The chain couples TRBV5-1 to TRBJ2-7, with a possible D match to TRBD2 (5 bases). The length of the CDR3 is 14 residues. V dropped 4 bases and J dropped 5 bases, with 16 bases sitting between them. From germline, CDR1 is SGHRS and CDR2 YFSETQ.

The V and J genes are TRBV5-1 and TRBJ1-1; TRBD1 is a possible D gene (6 bases). This CDR3 contains 15 residues. V lost 1 base to trimming and J lost 4 bases, with 14 bases between them. Per germline, CDR1 SGHRS and CDR2 YFSETQ. The CDR3 nucleotides read TGCGCCAGCAGCTTGTGGGGGGGCACGGGCACTGAAGCTTTCTTT. Amino acids: CASSLWGGTGTEAFF.

This sequence joins TRBV6-1 and TRBJ2-2; tentatively, D is TRBD2 (5 bases). This CDR3 is built from 14 residues. V was clipped by 7 bases and J by 5 bases, with 14 bases between them. Per germline, CDR1 MNHNS and CDR2 SASEGT. CDR3 protein: CASTGYPGTGELFF. Written as DNA, the CDR3 is TGTGCCAGCACCGGCTACCCGGGGACCGGGGAGCTGTTTTTT.

The chain carries TRBV5-6 and TRBJ2-7; 9 bases map to TRBD1. This CDR3 has 15 residues. Trimming cost V 2 bases and J 6 bases; bases outside gene matches: 9. The germline gives CDR1 SGHDT, CDR2 YYEEEE. CDR3 DNA sequence: TGTGCCAGCAGCTTATCGGTTACAGGGGGCGCCGAGCAGTACTTC. Residues: CASSLSVTGGAEQYF.

The chain carries TRBV6-1 and TRBJ1-1; D call uncertain. The CDR3 has 11 residues. V was trimmed by 9 bases and J by 5 bases, leaving 10 bases between them. From germline, CDR1 is MNHNS and CDR2 SASEGT. The CDR3 loop reads CASRRSTEAFF. The CDR3 DNA reads as TGTGCCAGTCGACGGAGTACTGAAGCTTTCTTT.

The CDR3 bases are TGTGCCAGTCGAGGGGGCGCCGACTATGGCTACACCTTC. Protein product: CASRGGADYGYTF. This chain links TRBV18 with TRBJ1-2, with 7 positions matching TRBD1. The CDR3 totals 13 residues. Germline trimming cut 9 bases from V and 3 bases from J; bases unmatched to any gene: 7. Germline V lookup: CDR1 KGHSH, CDR2 LQKENI.

CDR3 loop: CASSVRAGQGGADTQYF. The DNA of the CDR3 is TGCGCCAGCAGCGTCAGGGCGGGACAGGGTGGGGCAGATACGCAGTATTTT. The chain is built from TRBV4-1 and TRBJ2-3; 9 bases match TRBD1. CDR3 length: 17 residues. With 5 bases clipped from V and 4 bases from J, the junction kept 13 bases outside the gene matches. Germline V gene sequence: CDR1 MGHRA, CDR2 YSYEKL.

V is TRBV5-1 and J is TRBJ2-1; possible D gene TRBD2, 6 bases. Germline V lookup: CDR1 SGHRS, CDR2 YFSETQ. Trimming cost V 7 bases and J 5 bases, with 19 bases left between them. The CDR3 runs to 15 residues. The CDR3 DNA follows: TGCGCCAGCCTAATGGGGGGAGGAGTAAACAATGAGCAGTTCTTC. This sequence encodes CASLMGGGVNNEQFF. Full variable domain (missing parts from reference TRBV5-1 and TRBJ2-1): KAGVTQTPRYLIKTRGQQVTLSCSPISGHRSVSWYQQTPGQGLQFLFEYFSETQRNKGNFPGRFSGRQFSNSRSEMNVSTLELGDSALYLCASLMGGGVNNEQFFGPGTRLTVL.

CDR3 sequence (DNA): TGTGCCAGCAGTCAGCGGGGCCACCAAGAGACCCAGTACTTC. It translates to CASSQRGHQETQYF. V gene TRBV11-2 combines with J gene TRBJ2-5; TRBD2 aligns across 7 bases. CDR3 length: 14 amino acids. Trimming at V came to 6 bases and at J to 0 bases, leaving 4 bases not matched to a gene. The germline V gene encodes CDR1 SGHAT and CDR2 FQNNGV.